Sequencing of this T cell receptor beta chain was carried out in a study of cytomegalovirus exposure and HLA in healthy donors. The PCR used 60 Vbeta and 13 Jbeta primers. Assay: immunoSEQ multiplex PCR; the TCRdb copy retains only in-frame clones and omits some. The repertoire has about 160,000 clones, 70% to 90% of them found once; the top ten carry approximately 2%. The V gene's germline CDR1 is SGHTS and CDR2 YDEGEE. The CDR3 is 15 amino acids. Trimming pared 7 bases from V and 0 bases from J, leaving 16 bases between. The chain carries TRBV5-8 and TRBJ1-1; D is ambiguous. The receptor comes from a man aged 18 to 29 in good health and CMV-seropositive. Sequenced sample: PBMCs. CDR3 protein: CASFLLNRLNTEAFF. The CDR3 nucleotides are TGTGCCAGCTTTTTACTCAACCGCTTGAACACTGAAGCTTTCTTT. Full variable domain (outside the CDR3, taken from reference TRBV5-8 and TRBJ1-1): EAGVTQSPTHLIKTRGQQATLRCSPISGHTSVYWYQQALGLGLQFLLWYDEGEERNRGNFPPRFSGRQFPNYSSELNVNALELEDSALYLCASFLLNRLNTEAFFGQGTRLTVV.